This T cell receptor beta chain was sequenced during a study of blood T cell repertoires in COVID-19. Study background: The origin of the acute and convalescent COVID-19 samples was the United States, Italy and Spain.

Trimming took 0 bases from V and 0 from J, leaving 7 bases between them. CDR1 is SGHNT, CDR2 YYREEE, per germline (reference sequence). The CDR3 runs to 15 residues. This table comes from immunoSEQ multiplex PCR, and its TCRdb copy is limited to in-frame clones, with some not included. The table records around 60,000 clones, 70% to 90% of them present only once. The sample consisted of peripheral blood. The J gene is TRBJ1-3, the V gene TRBV5-4, with D perhaps matching TRBD1 (5 bases). The sequence came from a human donor in a cohort sampled during active COVID-19. The CDR3 sequence: CASSLGGVSGNTIYF. DNA for the CDR3: TGTGCCAGCAGCTTGGGGGGGGTCTCTGGAAACACCATATATTTT.